What follows are 25 T cell receptor beta chains derived from one specimen sequenced in a study of blood T cell repertoires in COVID-19. TCRdb's copy holds only in-frame clones and misses some; the assay was immunoSEQ multiplex PCR. The table has 250,000 or so clones, more than 75% seen once. Sample: peripheral blood. Receptor source: a man in his forties with active or convalescent COVID-19.

This clone was detected once. Additional DNA sequences in this sample encode the identical CDR3. CDR3 residues: CAWSRDRGETQYF. The DNA for the CDR3 is TGTGCCTGGAGTCGGGACAGGGGGGAGACCCAGTACTTC. V and J are TRBV30 and TRBJ2-5; 11 nucleotides line up with TRBD1. In germline, CDR1 is GTSNPN, CDR2 SVGIG (reference sequence). The CDR3 totals 13 residues. The V gene end was trimmed by 2 bases and the J gene end by 5 bases; junction bases not matched to a gene: 1.

The chain uses TRBV12-5 and TRBJ2-3; 12 bases are shared with TRBD2. The germline gives CDR1 LGHNT, CDR2 FRNRAP. Trimming cost V 1 base and J 3 bases; bases outside gene matches: 8. The CDR3 runs 18 residues. CDR3 loop: CASGLDPPTSGRTDTQYF. Written as DNA, the CDR3 is TGTGCTAGTGGTTTGGACCCCCCGACTAGCGGGAGAACAGATACGCAGTATTTT.

This clone was picked up one time. The J gene is TRBJ2-5, the V gene TRBV11-2; D might be TRBD2 (6 bases). Trimming stripped 0 bases from V and 5 bases from J, with 16 bases between. The germline V gene has CDR1 SGHAT and CDR2 FQNNGV. The CDR3 has 16 amino acids. This chain's CDR3 is CASSLDWGGGDETQYF. CDR3 sequence (DNA): TGTGCCAGCAGCTTAGATTGGGGAGGAGGGGACGAGACCCAGTACTTC. Full variable domain (rest looked up from reference TRBV11-2 and TRBJ2-5): EAGVAQSPRYKIIEKRQSVAFWCNPISGHATLYWYQQILGQGPKLLIQFQNNGVVDDSQLPKDRFSAERLKGVDSTLKIQPAKLEDSAVYLCASSLDWGGGDETQYFGPGTRLLVL.

The chain recombines TRBV19 with TRBJ2-7; D remains ambiguous. This CDR3 is built from 13 residues. Germline-derived CDR1 and CDR2 are LNHDA and SQIVND (reference sequence). Trimming took 5 bases from V and 2 from J, leaving 10 bases between them. The DNA of the CDR3 is TGTGCCAGTAGTTACTCGCGGACCTACGAGCAGTACTTC. This encodes CASSYSRTYEQYF.

The gene calls are TRBV9 and TRBJ1-2; 10 bases are a match to TRBD1. The CDR3 runs 17 residues. CDR1 is SGDLS and CDR2 is YYNGEE in the germline V gene. The ends lost 3 bases at V and 2 bases at J; junction bases unmatched: 10. Here the CDR3 reads CASSGAGQGSRNYGYTF. The CDR3 DNA follows: TGTGCCAGCAGCGGAGCGGGACAGGGGAGCCGCAACTATGGCTACACCTTC.

This chain joins TRBV11-2 and TRBJ2-1; D not resolved. Germline V CDR1 and CDR2: SGHAT, FQNNGV. This CDR3 contains 15 residues. The V and J ends lost 0 bases and 4 bases respectively, with 10 bases between them. The CDR3 DNA reads TGTGCCAGCAGCTTAGATCTGGCCGGGTACAATGAGCAGTTCTTC. Translating gives CASSLDLAGYNEQFF.

The chain links TRBV11-3 to TRBJ2-1; the match to TRBD2 covers 13 bases. CDR3 size: 18 residues. The trim removed 0 bases at V and 4 bases at J, leaving 6 bases unmatched. CDR1 is SGHNT, CDR2 YENEEA, per germline. The CDR3 DNA reads TGTGCCAGCAGCTTAGAACGACTAGCGGGGGGCCCTTACAATGAGCAGTTCTTC. Residues: CASSLERLAGGPYNEQFF.

The chain links TRBV30 to TRBJ2-6, with D possibly being TRBD2 (5 bases). This CDR3 comprises 15 residues. Germline CDR1 GTSNPN, CDR2 SVGIG (reference sequence). Trimming pared 2 bases from V and 2 bases from J, leaving 10 bases between. CDR3 sequence: CAWSIWGAGANVLTF. CDR3 nucleotide sequence: TGTGCCTGGAGTATTTGGGGAGCTGGGGCCAACGTCCTGACTTTC.

As DNA, the CDR3 is TGTGCCAGCAGTCAACAGGTGAGGAGCAATCAGCCCCAGCATTTT. Translated, it gives CASSQQVRSNQPQHF. The chain joins TRBV28 to TRBJ1-5, with a weak D call TRBD1 (5 bases). The CDR3 runs to 15 residues. V shed 5 bases and J shed 1 base, with 12 bases lying between them. CDR1 and CDR2 (germline): MDHEN, SYDVKM.

V usage is TRBV5-5 and J usage is TRBJ1-1, with D perhaps matching TRBD1 (5 bases). Trimming stripped 0 bases from V and 4 bases from J, with 13 bases between. Germline V lookup: CDR1 SGHKS, CDR2 YYEKEE (reference sequence). The CDR3 is made up of 15 amino acids. CDR3 protein: CASSLEVAGGTEAFF. The CDR3 DNA reads TGTGCCAGCAGCTTGGAGGTAGCCGGGGGCACTGAAGCTTTCTTT.

The CDR3 is CASKPMRDTEKLFF. In DNA, the CDR3 is TGTGCCAGCAAACCCATGCGAGACACTGAAAAACTGTTTTTT. V is TRBV28 and J is TRBJ1-4; D gene unclear. Germline CDR1 MDHEN, CDR2 SYDVKM. The length of the CDR3 is 14 residues. The V gene lost 7 bases and the J gene lost 7 bases, with 16 bases spanning the gap.

V gene TRBV3-1 (or the pseudogene TRBV3-2) combines with J gene TRBJ2-7; D gene unclear. V lost 0 bases to trimming and J lost 0 bases, with 6 bases between them. The CDR3 is 14 residues long. Per the germline V gene, CDR1 is LGHDT and CDR2 is YNNKEL (reference sequence). The CDR3 nucleotides are TGTGCCAGCAGCCAAGATCCGGGCTCCTACGAGCAGTACTTC. Translating it yields CASSQDPGSYEQYF.

V is TRBV10-3 and J is TRBJ2-1, with 9 bases that match TRBD2. The germline CDR1 and CDR2 sequences are ENHRY and SYGVKD. V was pared by 6 bases and J by 2 bases, with 5 bases of the junction left unmatched. The CDR3 runs 15 residues. CDR3 in amino acids: CAISQGLAAYNEQFF. Written as DNA, the CDR3 is TGTGCCATCAGCCAGGGACTAGCAGCCTACAATGAGCAGTTCTTC.

This CDR3 is CAWSVPGSGGGVEQFF. The CDR3 DNA sequence: TGTGCCTGGAGTGTACCGGGAAGCGGGGGGGGTGTTGAGCAGTTCTTC. The chain couples TRBV30 to TRBJ2-1; 10 bases agree with TRBD2. CDR1 GTSNPN and CDR2 SVGIG come from the germline V gene (reference sequence). V shed 0 bases, J shed 9 bases, and the junction held 11 bases outside the gene matches. CDR3 length: 16 residues.

V is TRBV6-5 and J is TRBJ1-2; TRBD1 might be the D (5 bases). Germline V gene data show CDR1 as MNHEY and CDR2 as SVGAGI. This CDR3 has 16 residues. V gave up 1 base and J gave up 0 bases, with 12 bases separating them. CDR3 sequence reads: CASSYLDTQANYGYTF. CDR3 DNA: TGTGCCAGCAGTTACTTGGACACTCAGGCTAACTATGGCTACACCTTC.

This clone was observed a handful of times. The chain combines TRBV12-3 or TRBV12-4 with TRBJ1-2, with a tentative D call TRBD1 (5 bases). The CDR3 is 13 amino acids. The V end was cut by 5 bases, the J end by 7 bases, with 14 bases between. CDR3 DNA sequence: TGTGCCAGCAGTCGGGGGAGGGGTGCTGGCTACACCTTC. This translates into CASSRGRGAGYTF.

The rearrangement uses TRBV10-3 and TRBJ2-3; TRBD2 matches 9 bases. The length of the CDR3 is 17 residues. The germline V gene encodes CDR1 ENHRY and CDR2 SYGVKD. With 3 bases clipped from V and 0 bases from J, the junction kept 7 bases outside the gene matches. As DNA, the CDR3 is TGTGCCATCAGTGATGTTCGGACTAGCGCTAGCACAGATACGCAGTATTTT. Its protein is CAISDVRTSASTDTQYF.

The J gene is TRBJ1-2, the V gene TRBV11-2, with D tentatively TRBD1 (6 bases). The CDR3 contains 13 residues. Per the germline V gene, CDR1 is SGHAT and CDR2 is FQNNGV. Trimming stripped 3 bases from V and 7 bases from J, with 12 bases between. The CDR3 bases are TGTGCCAGCAGCTTCGTGGGGGCCGGTGGCTACACCTTC. Its translation is CASSFVGAGGYTF.

The chain couples TRBV6-5 to TRBJ2-1; 7 positions match TRBD2. Germline CDR1 and CDR2: MNHEY and SVGAGI. V was clipped by 0 bases and J by 5 bases; unmatched bases: 7. The CDR3 loop spans 16 amino acids. The CDR3 nucleotides read TGTGCCAGCAGTTACTCCTGGACTAGGGGCGACAATGAGCAGTTCTTC. This encodes CASSYSWTRGDNEQFF.

The genes are TRBV21-1 and TRBJ2-3; the DNA was not used to check the table's D call, TRBD2. TRBV21-1 is described as a pseudogene. The CDR3 runs to 16 residues. The CDR3 here is CASSKDGGGWEDTQYF. CDR3 bases: TGTGCCAGCAGCAAAGACGGCGGGGGTTGGGAAGATACGCAGTATTTT.

The chain carries TRBV19 and TRBJ2-5; a possible D gene is TRBD2 (5 bases). The CDR3 is made up of 14 amino acids. V lost 9 bases and J lost 2, with 16 bases in between. Germline loops: CDR1 LNHDA, CDR2 SQIVND (reference sequence). CDR3 in amino acids: CASQPTSDQETQYF. The CDR3, as DNA: TGTGCCAGCCAGCCAACTAGTGATCAAGAGACCCAGTACTTC.

The chain combines TRBV3-1 (or the pseudogene TRBV3-2) with TRBJ2-5; tentatively, D is TRBD2 (6 bases). V lost 0 bases, J lost 5 bases, and 13 bases lay in between. CDR3 length equals 15 residues. The germline V gene has CDR1 LGHDT and CDR2 YNNKEL (reference sequence). This chain's CDR3 is CASSQDPVRGETQYF. The CDR3 bases are TGTGCCAGCAGCCAAGATCCAGTTCGGGGGGAGACCCAGTACTTC.

This clone was picked up one time. The gene calls are TRBV20-1 and TRBJ2-3; D might be TRBD1 (6 bases). Trimming left V 3 bases short and J 5 bases short, with 9 bases between. The CDR3 runs 12 residues. Germline CDR1 is DFQATT and CDR2 is SNEGSKA (reference sequence). The CDR3 region has the DNA TGCAGTGCTAGTCAGGGGAGAGATACGCAGTATTTT. Its translation is CSASQGRDTQYF.

The chain employs TRBV28 and TRBJ2-7; the D gene is possibly TRBD1 (5 bases). In germline, CDR1 is MDHEN, CDR2 SYDVKM. Trimming left V 5 bases short and J 0 bases short, with 14 bases between. The CDR3 spans 15 residues. The CDR3 nucleotides are TGTGCCAGCAGTATCCCCCGACAGAACTCCTACGAGCAGTACTTC. Its protein product is CASSIPRQNSYEQYF.

This clone was observed a few times. The chain combines TRBV7-2 with TRBJ2-7; D unclear. The CDR3 has 13 amino acids. With 3 bases removed from V and 4 bases from J, the gap between germline ends came to 10 bases. Germline V lookup: CDR1 SGHTA, CDR2 FQGNSA. CDR3 amino acids: CASSLSARYEQYF. Written as DNA, the CDR3 is TGTGCCAGCAGCTTGTCAGCGCGATACGAGCAGTACTTC.